This T cell receptor beta chain was retrieved from a study of CXCR3-negative and CXCR3-positive naive CD8 T cells (dated by TCRdb to between 2019 and 2020). The study in broad terms: In total, some 140 million TRB reads were obtained, corresponding to roughly 1.5 +/- 0.3 million reads per library. Diversity and physicochemical repertoire analyses covered around 10 donors pooled from two independent experiments. Naive subsets from roughly 5 donors and memory cells from 3 donors were included in the TRBV-TRBJ cluster analysis.

On the study overall, not on this receptor specifically: Freshly isolated PBMCs were used for most assays because CXCR3 expression partially decreased after cryopreservation. Within the same donor, TRBV-TRBJ usage looked similar between naive CXCR3-negative and CXCR3-positive cells, but memory cells had distinct patterns. Repertoire diversity was comparably high in both naive subsets but much lower in memory CD8+ T cells. Because surface CD5, which has been linked to self-reactivity in mice, was comparable between naive subsets, TCR interaction strength was also inferred from TRB CDR3 physicochemical properties. Compared with CXCR3-negative naive cells, CXCR3-positive naive cells had TRB CDR3s with higher hydrophobicity (lower Kidera factor 4), lower energy, and higher strength and volume indices.

The CDR3 measures 14 amino acids from cysteine to phenylalanine. No DNA is given. The germline V gene specifies SGHVS as CDR1 and FNYEAQ as CDR2. For each CD8+ T cell subset, flow sorting was done in triplicate, and a few hundred thousand cells per subset went directly into RLT lysis buffer. To keep memory contaminants out, a stringent definition of naive CD8+ T cells was applied: CD45RO-CCR7+CD27+CD95-. Standard density gradient centrifugation was used to isolate peripheral blood mononuclear cells from buffy coats. Naive CXCR3-negative and CXCR3-positive CD8+ T cells were flow-sorted on a FACSAria III. Total RNA was extracted from sorted cells with an RNeasy Mini Kit. Of note for this clonotype: It has no known antigen specificity.

Reads for this sample came from a NextSeq 550. The Human TCR Profiling Kit (MiLaboratory) was used to prepare UMI-labeled 5' RACE TRB cDNA libraries. cDNA synthesis used the entire amount of extracted RNA, and PCR amplification then used the entire amount of cDNA produced. The libraries were made side by side, with each library going through the same number of PCR cycles. In the authors' own workflow: With a minimum of two reads required per UMI, MIGEC and MiXCR pulled out about 50,000 +/- 10,000 unique UMI-labeled TRB cDNA molecules from each library. Each library averaged about 40,000 +/- 10,000 functional in-frame TRB CDR3 nucleotide clonotypes without stop codons. After downsampling to 5000 UMI-labeled TRB molecules per sample, diversity metrics, including normalized Shannon-Wiener and Chao1, were computed in VDJtools. VDJtools computed clonotype-size-weighted physicochemical properties of the central five CDR3 residues: interaction energy, strength, volume and Kidera factor 4. TCRdb reprocessed the sequencing reads and holds a single record per CDR3 protein sequence, with no DNA. The V and J calls shown here were made by TCRdb, not taken from the authors' results. The sample has 41,000 or so distinct CDR3 sequences on record. The top ten clones comprise 1.5% to 2% of the sample.

This chain joins TRBV7-6 to TRBJ2-5; TCRdb lists TRBD2, though no DNA is available to test this call. The material sequenced was naive CXCR3- CD8+ T cells from blood. Read against the paper, the sample's cell subset or site label means: CD45RO-CCR7+CD27+CD95- naive CD8+ T cells lacking CXCR3 (TNR3-). This TCR was recovered from a human donor in good health. Some clones in this sample may be carry-over from other donors' samples. This receptor has the CDR3 CASSLERGEETQYF. Reference TRBV7-6 and TRBJ2-5 proteins supply the regions before and after the CDR3; the full variable domain is: GAGVSQSPRYKVTKRGQDVALRCDPISGHVSLYWYRQALGQGPEFLTYFNYEAQQDKSGLPNDRFSAERPEGSISTLTIQRTEQRDSAMYRCASSLERGEETQYFGPGTRLLVL.